This TCR beta chain was profiled in a study of T cell responses to AZD1222 COVID-19 vaccine. Whole-study results and caveats: Only five to seven individuals given AZD1222 were seropositive at baseline. Mapped onto spike, vaccine-associated CD4 TCRs spanned it and were dominant at 160-218 and 743-854.

About this clone: Antigen unknown.

Trimming took 5 bases from V and 0 from J, leaving 11 bases between them. The CDR3 covers 14 residues. CDR1 and CDR2 from the germline V gene are GTSNPN and SVGIG (reference sequence). Only in-frame clones appear in the TCRdb table, and some are missing; sequencing was by immunoSEQ multiplex PCR. The sample records about 84,000 clones, around 90% being singletons. The sample in question was peripheral blood, obtained on day 0 of AZD1222 vaccination. The gene calls are TRBV30 and TRBJ2-1; no clear D. This TCR was recovered from an adult in good health. CDR3 nucleotide sequence: TGTGCCTGGGCACCCAGCCCCTCCTACAATGAGCAGTTCTTC. Amino acids: CAWAPSPSYNEQFF.